This is a list of T cell receptor beta chains from one sample in a study of blood T cell repertoires in COVID-19. Profiled with immunoSEQ multiplex PCR; TCRdb holds only in-frame clones, not every one. The sample lists approximately 67,000 clones, less than 95% seen once, with 4.8% in the top ten. Material: peripheral blood. The receptors here all came from a woman aged 55-75 years with active COVID-19. CDR3s leave out the opening cysteine and the closing phenylalanine or tryptophan. D genes are given only for firm matches.

v_call,d_call,j_call,cdr3_aa
TRBV15,NA,TRBJ1-4,ATSRVPSEKLF
TRBV5-1,TRBD2,TRBJ2-5,ASSLGPAGGGETQY
TRBV23-1,NA,TRBJ2-2,ASSHTLEVGPGELF
TRBV28,TRBD1,TRBJ1-5,ASSLSTGTNQPQH
TRBV9,TRBD2,TRBJ2-1,ASSVVPSGRARFNEQF
TRBV28,NA,TRBJ2-7,ASSVHRAGSYEQY
TRBV4-2,NA,TRBJ1-2,ASSHLSGGNGYT
TRBV29-1,NA,TRBJ1-3,SVEAALGNTIY
TRBV20-1,TRBD2,TRBJ2-7,SASHVAGGPYEQY
TRBV7-9,NA,TRBJ1-3,ASSRQGNTIY
TRBV6-5,TRBD1,TRBJ2-6,ASSLDRAGANVLT
TRBV5-1,NA,TRBJ1-1,ASSTGVLMNTEAF
TRBV7-2,NA,TRBJ1-3,ASSLAMQGNTIY
TRBV28,NA,TRBJ2-1,ASSPQSGPYNEQF
TRBV6-5,NA,TRBJ2-7,ASSSSPMSRSEQY
TRBV27,TRBD1,TRBJ2-1,ASRPGGLEQF
TRBV5-1,NA,TRBJ1-3,ASSRQSPSSGNTIY
TRBV5-1,TRBD1,TRBJ2-1,ASSSRQGFSYNEQF
TRBV10-1,TRBD1,TRBJ2-3,ASGPGTGDTQY
TRBV18,TRBD1,TRBJ1-2,ASSPGVQGRNGYT
TRBV7-2,TRBD2,TRBJ2-3,ASSLGSRLAVDTQY
TRBV30,NA,TRBJ1-1,AYHGGSAF
TRBV18,NA,TRBJ2-3,ASSTSPDTQY
TRBV3-1/TRBV3-2,TRBD2,TRBJ2-1,ASSQVGAQSGRVNEQF
TRBV30,TRBD2,TRBJ2-7,AWDTTSGTPNEQY
TRBV18,TRBD2,TRBJ2-2,ASSPRPPGGQANTGELF